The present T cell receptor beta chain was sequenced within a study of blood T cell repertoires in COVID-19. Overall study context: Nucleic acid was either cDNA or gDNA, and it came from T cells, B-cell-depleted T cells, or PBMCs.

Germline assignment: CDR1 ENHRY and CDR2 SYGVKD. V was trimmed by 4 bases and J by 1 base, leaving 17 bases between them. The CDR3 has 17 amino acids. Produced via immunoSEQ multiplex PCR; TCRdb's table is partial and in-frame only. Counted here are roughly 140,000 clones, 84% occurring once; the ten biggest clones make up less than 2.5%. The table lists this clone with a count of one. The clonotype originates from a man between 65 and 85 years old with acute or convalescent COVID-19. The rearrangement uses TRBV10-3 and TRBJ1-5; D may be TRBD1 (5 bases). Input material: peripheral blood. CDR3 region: CAISGGLGEGSNQPQHF. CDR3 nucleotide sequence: TGTGCCATCAGTGGTGGACTGGGGGAGGGAAGCAATCAGCCCCAGCATTTT.